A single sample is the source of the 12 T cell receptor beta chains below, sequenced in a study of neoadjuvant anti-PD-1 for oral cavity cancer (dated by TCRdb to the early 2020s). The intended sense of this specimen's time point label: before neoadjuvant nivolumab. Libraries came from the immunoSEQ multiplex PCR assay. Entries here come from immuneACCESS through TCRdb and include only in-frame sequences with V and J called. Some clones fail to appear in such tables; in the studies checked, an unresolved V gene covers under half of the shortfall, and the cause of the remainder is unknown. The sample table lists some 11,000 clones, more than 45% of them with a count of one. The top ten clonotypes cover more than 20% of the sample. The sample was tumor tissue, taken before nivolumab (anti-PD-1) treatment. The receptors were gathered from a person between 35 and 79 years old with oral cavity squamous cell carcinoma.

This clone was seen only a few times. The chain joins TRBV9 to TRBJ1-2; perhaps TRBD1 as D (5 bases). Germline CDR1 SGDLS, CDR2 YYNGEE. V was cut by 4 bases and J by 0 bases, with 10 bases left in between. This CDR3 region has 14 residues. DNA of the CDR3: TGTGCCAGCAGCCCCGACAGTTCTAACTATGGCTACACCTTC. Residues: CASSPDSSNYGYTF.

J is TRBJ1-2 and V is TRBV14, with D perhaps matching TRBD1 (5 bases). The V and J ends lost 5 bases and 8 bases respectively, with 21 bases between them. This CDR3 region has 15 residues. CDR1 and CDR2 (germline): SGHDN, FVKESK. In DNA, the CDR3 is TGTGCCAGCAGCTTCAACCACCCCGGGGGTGAAGGCTACACCTTC. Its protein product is CASSFNHPGGEGYTF.

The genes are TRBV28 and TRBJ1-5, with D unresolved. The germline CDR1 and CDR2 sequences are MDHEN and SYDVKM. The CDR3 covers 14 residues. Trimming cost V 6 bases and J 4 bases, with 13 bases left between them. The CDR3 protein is CASSHRRRNQPQHF. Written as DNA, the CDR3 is TGTGCCAGCAGCCATCGACGGAGGAATCAGCCCCAGCATTTT. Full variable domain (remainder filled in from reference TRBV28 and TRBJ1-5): DVKVTQSSRYLVKRTGEKVFLECVQDMDHENMFWYRQDPGLGLRLIYFSYDVKMKEKGDIPEGYSVSREKKERFSLILESASTNQTSMYLCASSHRRRNQPQHFGDGTRLSIL.

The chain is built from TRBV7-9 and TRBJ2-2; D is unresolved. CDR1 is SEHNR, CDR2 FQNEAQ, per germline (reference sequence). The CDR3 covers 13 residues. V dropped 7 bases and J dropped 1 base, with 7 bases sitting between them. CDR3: CASTPGNTGELFF. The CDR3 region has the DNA TGTGCCAGCACCCCCGGGAACACCGGGGAGCTGTTTTTT.

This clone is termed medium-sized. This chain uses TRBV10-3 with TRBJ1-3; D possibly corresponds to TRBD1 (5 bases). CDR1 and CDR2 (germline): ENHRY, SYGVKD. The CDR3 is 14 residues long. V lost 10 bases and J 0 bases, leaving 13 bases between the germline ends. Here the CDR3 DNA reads TGTGCCACCGCGGACACCAACTCTGGAAACACCATATATTTT. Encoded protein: CATADTNSGNTIYF.

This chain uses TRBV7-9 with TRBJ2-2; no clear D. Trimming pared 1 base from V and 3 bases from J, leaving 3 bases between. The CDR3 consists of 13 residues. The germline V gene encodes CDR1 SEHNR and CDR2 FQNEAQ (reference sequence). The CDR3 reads CASSLGDTGELFF. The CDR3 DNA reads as TGTGCCAGCAGCTTAGGGGACACCGGGGAGCTGTTTTTT.

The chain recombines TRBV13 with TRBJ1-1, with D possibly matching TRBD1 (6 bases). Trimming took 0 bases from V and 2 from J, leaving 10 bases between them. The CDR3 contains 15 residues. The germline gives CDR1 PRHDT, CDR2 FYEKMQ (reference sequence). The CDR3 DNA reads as TGTGCCAGCAGCTTAGGAGGACAGATAAACACTGAAGCTTTCTTT. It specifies CASSLGGQINTEAFF.

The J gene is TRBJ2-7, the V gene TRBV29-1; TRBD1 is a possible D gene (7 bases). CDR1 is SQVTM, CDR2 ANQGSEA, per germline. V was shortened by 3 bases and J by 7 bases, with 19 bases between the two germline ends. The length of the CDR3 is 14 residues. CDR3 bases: TGCAGCGTTGATTGGGGGGCAGGGGGAGGTGAGCAGTACTTC. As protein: CSVDWGAGGGEQYF.

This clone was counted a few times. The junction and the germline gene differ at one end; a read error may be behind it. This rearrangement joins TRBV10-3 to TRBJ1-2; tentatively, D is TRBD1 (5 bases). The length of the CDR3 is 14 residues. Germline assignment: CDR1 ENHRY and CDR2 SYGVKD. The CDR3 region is CASSEWAGRDGYTF. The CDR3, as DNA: TGTGCCAGCAGTGAATGGGCAGGGAGAGATGGCTACACCTTC.

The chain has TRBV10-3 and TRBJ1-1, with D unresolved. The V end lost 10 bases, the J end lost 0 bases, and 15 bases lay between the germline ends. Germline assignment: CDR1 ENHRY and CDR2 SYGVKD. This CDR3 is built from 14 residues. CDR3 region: CASKEGLMNTEAFF. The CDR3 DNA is TGTGCCAGCAAGGAGGGTCTGATGAACACTGAAGCTTTCTTT.

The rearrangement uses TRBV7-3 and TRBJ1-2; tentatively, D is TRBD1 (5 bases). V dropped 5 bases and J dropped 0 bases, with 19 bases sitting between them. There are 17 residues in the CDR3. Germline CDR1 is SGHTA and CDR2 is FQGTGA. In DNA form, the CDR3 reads TGTGCCAGCAGCCTTAGAAGGGACGGCCCTTCTAACTATGGCTACACCTTC. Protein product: CASSLRRDGPSNYGYTF.

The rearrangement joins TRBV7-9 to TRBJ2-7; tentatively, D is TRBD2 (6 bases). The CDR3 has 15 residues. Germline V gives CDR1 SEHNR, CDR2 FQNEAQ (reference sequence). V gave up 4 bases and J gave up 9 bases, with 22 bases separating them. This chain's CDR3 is CASSSTGTEPTLQYF. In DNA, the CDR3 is TGTGCCAGCAGCTCGACCGGGACTGAACCTACGCTGCAGTACTTC.